This T cell receptor beta chain is from a study of post-analysis software for immune sequencing data. Study details: Several disease courses (relapsing-remitting, secondary progressive and progressive-relapsing) of multiple sclerosis were included.

General study results and limits: Strong co-clustering by F measure was evident for samples that had been prepared in the same batch. Compared with controls, patients showed significantly lower normalized Chao1 diversity.

The sample holds a few counts of this clonotype. The antigen remains unidentified. Tagging with unique molecular identifiers was a feature of the TCR beta cDNA libraries. Each batch of roughly 1 to 10 million T cells produced roughly 450,000 cDNA molecules. From the PCR reads, TCRdb called clonotypes with MiXCR, one entry per CDR3 protein. The data hold about 460,000 distinct CDR3 sequences, with roughly 45% observed a single time. The sequence was collected from a girl between 10 and 17 years old with multiple sclerosis. The sequenced sample consisted of blood.

CDR3 amino acids: CSARSPAKYNEQFF. CDR3 sequence (DNA): TGCAGTGCTAGAAGTCCAGCCAAATACAATGAGCAGTTCTTC. The chain links TRBV20-1 to TRBJ2-1; no clear D gene. The CDR3 is 14 amino acids. V was shortened by 2 bases and J by 4 bases, with 12 bases between the two germline ends. Per germline, CDR1 DFQATT and CDR2 SNEGSKA (reference sequence).